This T cell receptor beta chain originates from a study of cytomegalovirus exposure and HLA in healthy donors. Study-wide results and limits: According to the study, about 180 TCR beta chains were cytomegalovirus-associated. HLA restriction was apparent for most CMV-associated TCR beta chains in a later analysis. In a later analysis, a missense DCLRE1C variant was linked to TCR beta V- and J-gene trimming.

60 Vbeta and 13 Jbeta primers were used in PCR. The method was immunoSEQ multiplex PCR; TCRdb's version includes in-frame clones alone and lacks a portion of them. The sample shows some 53,000 clones, and roughly an eighth sits with its ten largest clones. Regarding this clone: Its cognate antigen is unknown.

The CDR3 loop spans 13 amino acids. Germline CDR1 is SGHRS and CDR2 is YFSETQ. V gave up 4 bases and J gave up 3 bases, with 10 bases separating them. Unrecorded immune exposure was likely among donors, who were nominally healthy when sampled. The chain couples TRBV5-1 to TRBJ1-1; maybe TRBD1 (6 bases). Sample: PBMCs. The TCR originated in a woman aged 55-70 years in good health and CMV-seropositive. CDR3 in amino acids: CASSLQGYTEAFF. Here the CDR3 DNA reads TGCGCCAGCAGCCTCCAGGGGTACACTGAAGCTTTCTTT. Full variable domain (missing parts from reference TRBV5-1 and TRBJ1-1): KAGVTQTPRYLIKTRGQQVTLSCSPISGHRSVSWYQQTPGQGLQFLFEYFSETQRNKGNFPGRFSGRQFSNSRSEMNVSTLELGDSALYLCASSLQGYTEAFFGQGTRLTVV.